This T cell receptor beta chain was found in a study of CD8 T cells in ankylosing spondylitis. Germline V gives CDR1 SEHNR, CDR2 FQNEAQ (reference sequence). Trimming cost V 3 bases and J 1 base, with 6 bases left between them. This CDR3 spans 13 amino acids. Study-wide results and limits: Existing reports had already noted some motif variants in reactive arthritis synovial fluid and blood.

As for this clonotype: Its antigen is as yet unknown.

TCRdb processed the 5' RACE reads anew with MiXCR; each CDR3 protein has one entry. The table has approximately 30,000 distinct CDR3 sequences, approximately 7.9% seen once; the top ten hold nearly 30%. The chain has TRBV7-9 and TRBJ1-1, with no clear D. The TCR sequence derives from a male donor with ankylosing spondylitis or in good health (not recorded which). The sample consisted of blood. The CDR3 protein is CASSFGPNTEAFF. CDR3 nucleotides: TGTGCCAGCAGCTTTGGACCGAACACTGAAGCTTTCTTT. The full variable domain, with the rest looked up from reference TRBV7-9 and TRBJ1-1, is DTGVSQNPRHKITKRGQNVTFRCDPISEHNRLYWYRQTLGQGPEFLTYFQNEAQLEKSRLLSDRFSAERPKGSFSTLEIQRTEQGDSAMYLCASSFGPNTEAFFGQGTRLTVV.